These T cell receptor beta chains were read from a single sample in a study of CD8+ T cells in alopecia areata. TCRdb's copy holds only in-frame clones and misses some; the assay was immunoSEQ multiplex PCR. The sample lists more than 150,000 clones, around 58% occurring once. The specimen comprised CD8+ T cells sorted from blood, sampled at week 24, from a patient treated with tofacitinib. These receptors originate from a human donor with alopecia areata. CDR3s include the opening cysteine and the closing phenylalanine or tryptophan. Each record gives: J gene, D gene, clone size, V gene, CDR3 DNA, CDR3 protein. A D gene is named only where the DNA matches it firmly. Expanded clones get a size class; other rows say once, few or many, or leave the size out.

J gene: TRBJ2-7; D gene: TRBD2; clone size: few; V gene: TRBV5-6; CDR3 DNA: TGTGCCAGCGGTAGCGGGGGAGCCTACGAGCAGTACTTC; CDR3 protein: CASGSGGAYEQYF
J gene: TRBJ2-1; D gene: NA; clone size: NA; V gene: TRBV5-1; CDR3 DNA: TGCGCCAGCAGCTTGGCCTCTAGTGGCTACAATGAGCAGTTCTTC; CDR3 protein: CASSLASSGYNEQFF
J gene: TRBJ2-5; D gene: TRBD2; clone size: NA; V gene: TRBV5-1; CDR3 DNA: TGCGCCAGCAGCTTTGGCACTAGCGGGGAGTCGGCCCAAGAGACCCAGTACTTC; CDR3 protein: CASSFGTSGESAQETQYF
J gene: TRBJ2-7; D gene: NA; clone size: NA; V gene: TRBV11-2; CDR3 DNA: TGTGCCAGCAGCTTAGGAGCAGGGCCCTACGAGCAGTACTTC; CDR3 protein: CASSLGAGPYEQYF
J gene: TRBJ2-1; D gene: NA; clone size: NA; V gene: TRBV2; CDR3 DNA: TGTGCCAGCAGTGATAGGCCGAGGGGTTGGGAGCAGTTCTTC; CDR3 protein: CASSDRPRGWEQFF
J gene: TRBJ2-7; D gene: NA; clone size: NA; V gene: TRBV9; CDR3 DNA: TGTGCCAGCAGCGCGTCAGGGTGGGGGGCTGAGGAGCAGTACTTC; CDR3 protein: CASSASGWGAEEQYF
J gene: TRBJ2-7; D gene: NA; clone size: NA; V gene: TRBV7-6; CDR3 DNA: TGTGCCAGCAGCTTAGTAGAGGCGGGGTACGAGCAGTACTTC; CDR3 protein: CASSLVEAGYEQYF
J gene: TRBJ1-2; D gene: NA; clone size: NA; V gene: TRBV2; CDR3 DNA: TGTGCCAGCAGTGGAGGGGGAAAGGGCTACACCTTC; CDR3 protein: CASSGGGKGYTF
J gene: TRBJ2-1; D gene: NA; clone size: NA; V gene: TRBV12-5; CDR3 DNA: TGTGCTAGTCAGGATGGCAATGAGCAGTTCTTC; CDR3 protein: CASQDGNEQFF
J gene: TRBJ2-7; D gene: TRBD2; clone size: few; V gene: TRBV27; CDR3 DNA: TGTGCCAGCTATGACGGGGGGGAGCAGTACTTC; CDR3 protein: CASYDGGEQYF
J gene: TRBJ1-5; D gene: NA; clone size: NA; V gene: TRBV30; CDR3 DNA: TGTGCCTGGAGTGTACTGTTAGGGGCTCAGCCCCAGCATTTT; CDR3 protein: CAWSVLLGAQPQHF
J gene: TRBJ2-1; D gene: NA; clone size: NA; V gene: TRBV27; CDR3 DNA: TGTGCCAGCAGTTTATTAAGAGGATACAATGAGCAGTTCTTC; CDR3 protein: CASSLLRGYNEQFF
J gene: TRBJ1-5; D gene: NA; clone size: NA; V gene: TRBV6-5; CDR3 DNA: TGTGCCAGCAGCGAGTCAGGGTATAGCAATCAGCCCCAGCATTTT; CDR3 protein: CASSESGYSNQPQHF
J gene: TRBJ2-3; D gene: NA; clone size: NA; V gene: TRBV7-9; CDR3 DNA: TGTGCCAGCAGGCGTTCTAGCGTCGGACTTGATGTCGATACGCAGTATTTT; CDR3 protein: CASRRSSVGLDVDTQYF
J gene: TRBJ2-5; D gene: TRBD1; clone size: NA; V gene: TRBV7-9; CDR3 DNA: TGTGCCAGCAGCCCAAAGACAGGGGTGGAGACCCAGTACTTC; CDR3 protein: CASSPKTGVETQYF
J gene: TRBJ1-5; D gene: NA; clone size: few; V gene: TRBV11-2; CDR3 DNA: TGTGCCAGCAGCTTTGGAGGCAATCAGCCCCAGCATTTT; CDR3 protein: CASSFGGNQPQHF
J gene: TRBJ2-1; D gene: TRBD1; clone size: few; V gene: TRBV7-9; CDR3 DNA: TGTGCCAGCAGCGGGTCGGACAGGGGCCACAATGAGCAGTTCTTC; CDR3 protein: CASSGSDRGHNEQFF
J gene: TRBJ2-3; D gene: NA; clone size: NA; V gene: TRBV7-9; CDR3 DNA: TGTGCCAGCAGCGTCTCGAGGGATACGCAGTATTTT; CDR3 protein: CASSVSRDTQYF